A selection of T cell receptor beta chains follows, all from one sample in a study of T cell repertoires in cytomegalovirus infection. For these TCRs, the target antigens are not known. TCRdb ran MiXCR on the reads and lists one entry per CDR3 protein. Seen here are 550,000 to 700,000 distinct CDR3 sequences, under 45% observed once, and the top ten hold over 45%. This specimen was cultured PBMCs, taken from culture after CMV antigen stimulation. These receptors were obtained from a human donor in good health (CMV status not recorded). Some clones in this sample may be carry-over from other donors' samples. Each CDR3 is given without its conserved first and last residue.

TRBJ2-3 14 TRBV7-2 ASSPPPGTGADTQY
TRBJ2-3 13 TRBV7-2 ASSPRGGETDTQY
TRBJ2-7 14 TRBV6-5 ASSYSDRVSSYEQY
TRBJ2-4 14 TRBV7-8 ASSPRGELAKNIQY
TRBJ1-5 12 TRBV30 AWSVGREDQPQH
TRBJ2-7 13 TRBV6-6 ASTRHSGSPYEQY
TRBJ2-7 14 TRBV14 ASSQNWWSSAYEQY
TRBJ2-4 11 TRBV2 ASSKGAGNIQY
TRBJ2-3 15 TRBV4-2 ASSPEFTGGMTDTQY
TRBJ1-2 13 TRBV25-1 ASSEYRAGRYGYT
TRBJ1-5 12 TRBV19 ASSIWTVDQPQH
TRBJ2-7 15 TRBV4-1 ASSQGSQGLSSYEQY
TRBJ2-2 14 TRBV19 ASSTIGRGNTGELF
TRBJ2-1 11 TRBV20-1 SARRDSYNEQF
TRBJ2-1 14 TRBV6-5 ASTNRLAGGANEQF
TRBJ1-5 13 TRBV7-2 ASSLSVTVNQPQH